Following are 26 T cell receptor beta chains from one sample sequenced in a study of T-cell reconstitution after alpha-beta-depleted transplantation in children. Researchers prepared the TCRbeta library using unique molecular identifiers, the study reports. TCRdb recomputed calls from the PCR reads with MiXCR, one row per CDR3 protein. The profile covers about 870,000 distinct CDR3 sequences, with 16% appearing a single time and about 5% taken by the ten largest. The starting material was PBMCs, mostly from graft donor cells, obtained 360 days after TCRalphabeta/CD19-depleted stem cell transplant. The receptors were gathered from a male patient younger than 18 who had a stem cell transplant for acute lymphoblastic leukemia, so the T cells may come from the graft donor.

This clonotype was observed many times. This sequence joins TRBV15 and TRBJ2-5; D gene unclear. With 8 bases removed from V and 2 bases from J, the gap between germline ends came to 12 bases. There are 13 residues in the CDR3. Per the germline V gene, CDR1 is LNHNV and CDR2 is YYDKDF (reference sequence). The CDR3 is CATSRGQQETQYF. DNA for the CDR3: TGTGCCACCTCCCGAGGTCAACAAGAGACCCAGTACTTC.

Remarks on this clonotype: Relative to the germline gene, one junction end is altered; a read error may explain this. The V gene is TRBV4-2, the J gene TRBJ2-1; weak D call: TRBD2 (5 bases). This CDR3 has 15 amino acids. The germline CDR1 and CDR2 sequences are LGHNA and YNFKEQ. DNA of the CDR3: TGTGCCAACAGCCCGGGGTGGGCGGTCTACAATGAGCAGTTCTTC. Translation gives CANSPGWAVYNEQFF.

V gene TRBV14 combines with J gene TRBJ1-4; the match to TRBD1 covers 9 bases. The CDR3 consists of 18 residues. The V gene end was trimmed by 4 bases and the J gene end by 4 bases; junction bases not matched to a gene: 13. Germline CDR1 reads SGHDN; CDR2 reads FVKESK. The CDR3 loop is CASSRNRDRALLNEKLFF. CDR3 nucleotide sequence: TGTGCCAGCAGCCGCAATCGGGACAGGGCCCTTCTTAATGAAAAACTGTTTTTT.

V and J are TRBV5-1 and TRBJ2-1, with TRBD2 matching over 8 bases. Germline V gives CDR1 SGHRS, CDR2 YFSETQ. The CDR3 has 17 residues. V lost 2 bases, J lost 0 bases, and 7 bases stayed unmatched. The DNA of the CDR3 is TGCGCCAGCAGCTTTGGAGCGGGAGCTCTCTCCTACAATGAGCAGTTCTTC. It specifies CASSFGAGALSYNEQFF.

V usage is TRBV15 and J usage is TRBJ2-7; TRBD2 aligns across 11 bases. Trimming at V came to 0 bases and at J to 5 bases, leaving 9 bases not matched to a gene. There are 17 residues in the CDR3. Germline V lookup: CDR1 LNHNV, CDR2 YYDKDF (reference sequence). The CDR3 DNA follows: TGTGCCACCAGCAGAGATCTCCGAACTAGCGGGAGCCACGAGCAGTACTTC. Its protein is CATSRDLRTSGSHEQYF.

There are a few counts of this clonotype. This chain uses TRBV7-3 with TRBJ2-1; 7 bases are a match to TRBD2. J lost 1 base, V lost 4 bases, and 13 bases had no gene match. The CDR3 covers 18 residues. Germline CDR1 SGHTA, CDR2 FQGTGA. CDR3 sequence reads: CASSSLWGGVNSYNEQFF. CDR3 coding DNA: TGTGCCAGCAGCTCCCTTTGGGGGGGGGTGAATTCCTACAATGAGCAGTTCTTC.

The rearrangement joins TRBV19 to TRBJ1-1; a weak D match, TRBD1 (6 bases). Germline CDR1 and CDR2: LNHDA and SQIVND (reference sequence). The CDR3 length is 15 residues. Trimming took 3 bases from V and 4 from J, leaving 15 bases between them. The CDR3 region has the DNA TGTGCCAGTAGTATTGGGGGACACCCTCTCACTGAAGCTTTCTTT. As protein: CASSIGGHPLTEAFF.

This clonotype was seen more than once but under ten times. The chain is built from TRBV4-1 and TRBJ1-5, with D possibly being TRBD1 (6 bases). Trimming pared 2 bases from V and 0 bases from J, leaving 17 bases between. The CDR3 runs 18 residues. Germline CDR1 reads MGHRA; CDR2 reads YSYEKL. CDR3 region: CASSQRALGGVSNQPQHF. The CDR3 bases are TGCGCCAGCAGCCAAAGGGCACTTGGGGGCGTTAGCAATCAGCCCCAGCATTTT.

The CDR3 coding sequence is TGTGCCAGCAGCGTGGGGGGACAGGGGACATACAATGAGCAGTTCTTC. Residues: CASSVGGQGTYNEQFF. J is TRBJ2-1 and V is TRBV9; 10 positions agree with TRBD1. V was pared by 2 bases and J by 4 bases, with 6 bases of the junction left unmatched. There are 16 residues in the CDR3. Germline V gene lookup returns CDR1 SGDLS and CDR2 YYNGEE. Full variable domain (rest looked up from reference TRBV9 and TRBJ2-1): DSGVTQTPKHLITATGQRVTLRCSPRSGDLSVYWYQQSLDQGLQFLIQYYNGEERAKGNILERFSAQQFPDLHSELNLSSLELGDSALYFCASSVGGQGTYNEQFFGPGTRLTVL.

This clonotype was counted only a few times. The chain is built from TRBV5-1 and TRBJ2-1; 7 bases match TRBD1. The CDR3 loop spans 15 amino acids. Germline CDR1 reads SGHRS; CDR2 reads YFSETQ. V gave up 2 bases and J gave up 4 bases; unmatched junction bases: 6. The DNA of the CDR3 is TGCGCCAGCAGCTTCCGCCGGGACAGTTACAATGAGCAGTTCTTC. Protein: CASSFRRDSYNEQFF.

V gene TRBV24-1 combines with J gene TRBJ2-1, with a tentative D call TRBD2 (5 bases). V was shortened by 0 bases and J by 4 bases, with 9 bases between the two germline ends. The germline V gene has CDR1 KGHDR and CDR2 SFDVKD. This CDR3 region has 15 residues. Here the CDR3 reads CATSDLRGQYNEQFF. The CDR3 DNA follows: TGTGCCACCAGTGATTTGAGAGGGCAGTACAATGAGCAGTTCTTC.

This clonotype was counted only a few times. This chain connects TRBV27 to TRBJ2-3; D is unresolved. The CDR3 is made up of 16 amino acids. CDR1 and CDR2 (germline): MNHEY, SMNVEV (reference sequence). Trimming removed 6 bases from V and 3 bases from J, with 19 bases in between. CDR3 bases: TGTGCCAGCAGCCCTTATTTAAAGAGAAGGACAGATACGCAGTATTTT. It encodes CASSPYLKRRTDTQYF.

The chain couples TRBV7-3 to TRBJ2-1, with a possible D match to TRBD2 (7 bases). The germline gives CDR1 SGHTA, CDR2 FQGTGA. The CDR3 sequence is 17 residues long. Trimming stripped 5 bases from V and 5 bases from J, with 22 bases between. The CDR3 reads CASSVREGGWSNNEQFF. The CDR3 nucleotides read TGTGCCAGCAGCGTGAGGGAGGGGGGCTGGAGTAACAATGAGCAGTTCTTC.

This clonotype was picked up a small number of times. The CDR3 is CASSGGGRSPFEQYF. DNA of the CDR3: TGCGCCAGCAGCGGCGGGGGCAGGTCCCCTTTCGAGCAGTACTTC. The chain carries TRBV5-1 and TRBJ2-7; tentative D call: TRBD2 (7 bases). V was trimmed by 4 bases and J by 6 bases, leaving 20 bases between them. Germline CDR1 SGHRS, CDR2 YFSETQ. This CDR3 spans 15 amino acids.

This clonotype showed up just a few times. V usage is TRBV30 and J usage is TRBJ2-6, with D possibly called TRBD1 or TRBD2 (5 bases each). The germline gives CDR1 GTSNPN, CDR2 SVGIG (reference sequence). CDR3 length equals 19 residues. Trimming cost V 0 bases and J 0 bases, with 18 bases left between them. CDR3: CAWSVVRGTAPSGANVLTF. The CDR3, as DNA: TGTGCCTGGAGTGTGGTACGGGGCACAGCTCCCTCTGGGGCCAACGTCCTGACTTTC.

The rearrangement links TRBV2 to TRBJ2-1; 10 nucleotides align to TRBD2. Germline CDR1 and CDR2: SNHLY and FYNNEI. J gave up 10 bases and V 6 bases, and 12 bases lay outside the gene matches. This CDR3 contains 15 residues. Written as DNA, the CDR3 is TGTGCCAGCAGCTTAGCGGGAGGCCCTACCGTGGAGCAGTTCTTC. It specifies CASSLAGGPTVEQFF.

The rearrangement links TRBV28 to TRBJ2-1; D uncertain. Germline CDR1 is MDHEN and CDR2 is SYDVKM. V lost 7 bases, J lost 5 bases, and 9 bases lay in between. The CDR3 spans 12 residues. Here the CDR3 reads CASTTTHNEQFF. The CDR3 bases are TGTGCCAGCACCACGACCCACAATGAGCAGTTCTTC.

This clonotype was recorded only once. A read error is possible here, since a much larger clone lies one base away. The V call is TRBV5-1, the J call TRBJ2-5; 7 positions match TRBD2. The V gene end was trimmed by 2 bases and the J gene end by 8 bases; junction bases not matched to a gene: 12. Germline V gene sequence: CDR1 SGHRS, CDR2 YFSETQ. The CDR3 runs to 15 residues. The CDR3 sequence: CASSLMREYRDTQYF. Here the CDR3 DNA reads TGCGCCAGCAGCTTAATGCGGGAGTACCGAGATACCCAGTACTTC.

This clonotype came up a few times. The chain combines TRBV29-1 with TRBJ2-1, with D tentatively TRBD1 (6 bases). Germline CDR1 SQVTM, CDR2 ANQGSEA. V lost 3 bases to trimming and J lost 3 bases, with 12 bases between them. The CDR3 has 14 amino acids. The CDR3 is CSVDAPRGYNEQFF. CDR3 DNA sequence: TGCAGCGTTGATGCACCCAGGGGCTACAATGAGCAGTTCTTC.

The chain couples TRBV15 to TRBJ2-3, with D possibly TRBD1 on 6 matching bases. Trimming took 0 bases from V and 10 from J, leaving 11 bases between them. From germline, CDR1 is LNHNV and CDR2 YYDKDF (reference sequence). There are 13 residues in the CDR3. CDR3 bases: TGTGCCACCAGCAGAGAAACAGGGCAGCCGCAGTATTTT. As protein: CATSRETGQPQYF.

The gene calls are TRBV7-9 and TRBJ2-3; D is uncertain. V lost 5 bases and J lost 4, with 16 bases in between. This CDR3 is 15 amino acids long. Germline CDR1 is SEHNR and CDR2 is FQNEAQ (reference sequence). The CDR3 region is CASSPSGSEADTQYF. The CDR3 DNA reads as TGTGCCAGCAGCCCTAGTGGGTCCGAGGCAGATACGCAGTATTTT.

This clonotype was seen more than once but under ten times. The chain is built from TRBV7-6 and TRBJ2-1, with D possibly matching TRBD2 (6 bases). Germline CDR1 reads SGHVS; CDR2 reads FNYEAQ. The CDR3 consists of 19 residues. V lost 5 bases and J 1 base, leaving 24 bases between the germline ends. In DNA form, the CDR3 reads TGTGCCAGCAGCACCCTTTGGGACTCGAATCCGGGGTCCTACAATGAGCAGTTCTTC. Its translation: CASSTLWDSNPGSYNEQFF.

The CDR3 DNA sequence: TGTGCTAGTGTCCCACCGGGGGGTAGGACTGAAGCTTTCTTT. Its protein is CASVPPGGRTEAFF. V and J are TRBV12-5 and TRBJ1-1; TRBD1 might be the D (5 bases). The V gene's germline CDR1 is LGHNT and CDR2 FRNRAP. This CDR3 is built from 14 residues. Trimming cost V 7 bases and J 5 bases, with 17 bases left between them.

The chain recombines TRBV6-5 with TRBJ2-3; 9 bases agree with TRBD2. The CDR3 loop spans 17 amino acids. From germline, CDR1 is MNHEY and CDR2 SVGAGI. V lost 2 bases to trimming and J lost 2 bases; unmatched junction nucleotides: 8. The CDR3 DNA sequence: TGTGCCAGCAGTTACACACTGACTAGCGGATTCACAGATACGCAGTATTTT. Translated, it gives CASSYTLTSGFTDTQYF.

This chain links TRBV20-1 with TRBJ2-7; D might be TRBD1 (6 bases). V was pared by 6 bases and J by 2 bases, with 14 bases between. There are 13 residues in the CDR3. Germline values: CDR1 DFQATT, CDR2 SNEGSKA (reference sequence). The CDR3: CSARRGKAYEQYF. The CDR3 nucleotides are TGCAGTGCACGAAGGGGGAAGGCCTACGAGCAGTACTTC.

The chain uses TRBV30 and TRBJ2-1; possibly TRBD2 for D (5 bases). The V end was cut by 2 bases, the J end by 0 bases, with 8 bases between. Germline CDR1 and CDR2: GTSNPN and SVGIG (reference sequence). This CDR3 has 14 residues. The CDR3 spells CAWSFGSSYNEQFF. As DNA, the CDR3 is TGTGCCTGGAGTTTTGGGAGCTCCTACAATGAGCAGTTCTTC. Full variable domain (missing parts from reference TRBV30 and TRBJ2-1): SQTIHQWPATLVQPVGSPLSLECTVEGTSNPNLYWYRQAAGRGLQLLFYSVGIGQISSEVPQNLSASRPQDRQFILSSKKLLLSDSGFYLCAWSFGSSYNEQFFGPGTRLTVL.